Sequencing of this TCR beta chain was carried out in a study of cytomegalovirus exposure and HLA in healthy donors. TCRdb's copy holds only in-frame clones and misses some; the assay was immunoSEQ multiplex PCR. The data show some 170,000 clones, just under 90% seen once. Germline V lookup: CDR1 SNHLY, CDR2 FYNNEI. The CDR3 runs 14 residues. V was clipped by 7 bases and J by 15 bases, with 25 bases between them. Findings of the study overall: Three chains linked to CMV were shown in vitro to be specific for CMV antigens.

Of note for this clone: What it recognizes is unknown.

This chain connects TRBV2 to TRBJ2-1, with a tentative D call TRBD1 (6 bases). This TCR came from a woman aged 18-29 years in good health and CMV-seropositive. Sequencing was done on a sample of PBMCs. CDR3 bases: TGTGCCAGCAAAAGGGACACTCTATCCACGTGGTCGTTCTTC. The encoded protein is CASKRDTLSTWSFF.